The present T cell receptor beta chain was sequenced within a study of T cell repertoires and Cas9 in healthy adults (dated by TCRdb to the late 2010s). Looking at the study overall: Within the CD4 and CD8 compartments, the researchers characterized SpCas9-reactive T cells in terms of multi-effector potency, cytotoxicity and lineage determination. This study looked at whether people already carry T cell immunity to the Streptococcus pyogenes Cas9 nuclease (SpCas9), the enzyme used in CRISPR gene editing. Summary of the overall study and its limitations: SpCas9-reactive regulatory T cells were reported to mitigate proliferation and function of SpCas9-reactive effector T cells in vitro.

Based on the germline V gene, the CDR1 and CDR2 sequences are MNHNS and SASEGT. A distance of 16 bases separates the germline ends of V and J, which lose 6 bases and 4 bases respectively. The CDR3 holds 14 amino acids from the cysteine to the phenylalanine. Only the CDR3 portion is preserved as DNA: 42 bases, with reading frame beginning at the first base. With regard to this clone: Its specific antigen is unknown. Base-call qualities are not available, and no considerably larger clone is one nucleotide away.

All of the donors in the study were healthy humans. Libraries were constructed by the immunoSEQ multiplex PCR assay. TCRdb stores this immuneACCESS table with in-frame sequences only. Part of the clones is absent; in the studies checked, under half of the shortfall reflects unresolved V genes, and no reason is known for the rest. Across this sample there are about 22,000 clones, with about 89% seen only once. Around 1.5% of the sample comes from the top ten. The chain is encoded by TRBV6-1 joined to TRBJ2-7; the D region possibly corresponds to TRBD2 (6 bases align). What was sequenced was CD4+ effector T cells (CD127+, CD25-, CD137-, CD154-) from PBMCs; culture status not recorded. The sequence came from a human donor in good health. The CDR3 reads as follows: CASRGLGGVYEQYF. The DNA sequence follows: TGTGCCAGCAGGGGACTGGGTGGGGTTTACGAGCAGTACTTC.